These 12 T cell receptor beta chains came from one sample sequenced in a study of T-cell memory formation after mild COVID-19. TCRdb re-called the 5' RACE reads through MiXCR, storing one row per CDR3 protein. The sample lists 350,000 to 450,000 distinct CDR3 sequences, around 19% occurring once. Sequences were obtained from PBMCs or a T cell subset sorted from them (not recorded which). These receptors were taken from an adult woman who had mild COVID-19 (a few samples of this study predate the infection). Cell type and time point are not known.

The chain carries TRBV28 and TRBJ1-2; tentatively, D is TRBD1 (6 bases). The V gene lost 4 bases and the J gene lost 5 bases, with 20 bases spanning the gap. Germline CDR1 reads MDHEN; CDR2 reads SYDVKM. This CDR3 has 16 amino acids. DNA of the CDR3: TGTGCCAGCAGTTCCCCTCCGGGACAACAAGCATATGGCTACACCTTC. Amino acids: CASSSPPGQQAYGYTF.

This clonotype has just a few counts. The V call is TRBV7-8, the J call TRBJ2-1; TRBD2 aligns across 8 bases. The CDR3 spans 15 residues. The V gene end was trimmed by 1 base and the J gene end by 8 bases; junction bases not matched to a gene: 7. CDR1 and CDR2 from the germline V gene are SGHVS and FQNEAQ. This chain's CDR3 is CASSLGRGVYDEQFF. CDR3 DNA: TGTGCCAGCAGCTTAGGGCGGGGGGTCTATGATGAGCAGTTCTTC. The whole variable domain, filled in from reference TRBV7-8 and TRBJ2-1, reads GAGVSQSPRYKVAKRGQDVALRCDPISGHVSLFWYQQALGQGPEFLTYFQNEAQLDKSGLPSDRFFAERPEGSVSTLKIQRTQQEDSAVYLCASSLGRGVYDEQFFGPGTRLTVL.

V gene TRBV7-9 combines with J gene TRBJ2-3, with TRBD2 identical over 8 bases. Germline V gene data show CDR1 as SEHNR and CDR2 as FQNEAQ (reference sequence). J lost 5 bases, V lost 6 bases, and 7 bases had no gene match. This CDR3 has 14 amino acids. The CDR3 spells CASRPGLGVDTQYF. CDR3 sequence (DNA): TGTGCCAGCAGGCCGGGACTAGGGGTAGATACGCAGTATTTT.

This sequence joins TRBV11-1 and TRBJ2-2; D is possibly TRBD1 (6 bases). Looked up from germline, CDR1 is SGHAT and CDR2 is FQDESV (reference sequence). The CDR3 sequence is 15 residues long. The V end was cut by 5 bases, the J end by 4 bases, with 14 bases between. CDR3 nucleotide sequence: TGTGCCAGCAGCAATTCCAGGGGTAGCACCGGGGAGCTGTTTTTT. Translated: CASSNSRGSTGELFF.

The rearrangement uses TRBV7-9 and TRBJ2-1; 14 bases agree with TRBD2. This CDR3 has 17 residues. Germline lookup yields CDR1 SEHNR and CDR2 FQNEAQ (reference sequence). Unmatched junction bases numbered 7, after V lost 7 bases and J lost 2 bases. This chain's CDR3 is CASTGLAGGLAYNEQFF. The CDR3 DNA follows: TGTGCCAGCACCGGACTAGCGGGAGGACTAGCCTACAATGAGCAGTTCTTC. Full variable domain (missing parts from reference TRBV7-9 and TRBJ2-1): DTGVSQNPRHKITKRGQNVTFRCDPISEHNRLYWYRQTLGQGPEFLTYFQNEAQLEKSRLLSDRFSAERPKGSFSTLEIQRTEQGDSAMYLCASTGLAGGLAYNEQFFGPGTRLTVL.

This clonotype was seen a handful of times. The chain couples TRBV7-8 to TRBJ2-2; 10 nucleotides align to TRBD2. The germline V gene encodes CDR1 SGHVS and CDR2 FQNEAQ. The CDR3 sequence is 16 residues long. Trimming removed 4 bases from V and 6 bases from J; junction bases left unmatched: 8. Here the CDR3 reads CASSYPSGRMSGELFF. The CDR3, as DNA: TGTGCCAGCAGCTATCCTAGCGGGAGAATGTCCGGGGAGCTGTTTTTT.

This clonotype was recorded at least ten times. The chain employs TRBV11-2 and TRBJ2-2; 12 bases are shared with TRBD1. The trim removed 5 bases at V and 6 bases at J, leaving 10 bases unmatched. This CDR3 region has 17 residues. CDR1 SGHAT and CDR2 FQNNGV come from the germline V gene. CDR3 DNA sequence: TGTGCCAGCAGCCGAAACCGGGACAGGGGGCGCGCCGGGGAGCTGTTTTTT. Translating gives CASSRNRDRGRAGELFF.

This clonotype was seen only a few times. V usage is TRBV6-6 and J usage is TRBJ2-7; D unclear. V was clipped by 6 bases and J by 0 bases, with 6 bases between them. Per the germline V gene, CDR1 is MNHNY and CDR2 is SVGAGI (reference sequence). This CDR3 is 12 amino acids long. CDR3 nucleotide sequence: TGTGCCAGCAGGCCCAGCTCCTACGAGCAGTACTTC. This gives the protein CASRPSSYEQYF.

This clonotype was seen many times. This sequence joins TRBV12-3 or TRBV12-4 and TRBJ2-3, with D possibly TRBD1 on 6 matching bases. The CDR3 covers 14 residues. The germline V and J ends were trimmed by 10 bases and 8 bases, with 22 bases remaining between them. The CDR3 nucleotides are TGTGCCACCCGAACGTGGACTCGACAGGCTACGCAGTATTTT. It yields the protein CATRTWTRQATQYF.

The table lists this clonotype with a few counts. The chain uses TRBV3-1 and TRBJ1-4; 11 bases align to TRBD1. CDR1 is LGHDT and CDR2 is YNNKEL in the germline V gene (reference sequence). The V and J ends lost 4 bases and 7 bases, in that order; junction bases with no gene match: 5. The CDR3 runs 15 residues. The CDR3 DNA reads as TGTGCCAGCAGCCTCGGGGACAGGGGGTTTGAAAAACTGTTTTTT. This encodes CASSLGDRGFEKLFF.

V gene TRBV12-3 or TRBV12-4 combines with J gene TRBJ2-1, with a weak D call TRBD1 (5 bases). The CDR3 covers 12 residues. V was trimmed by 6 bases and J by 9 bases, leaving 12 bases between them. DNA of the CDR3: TGTGCCAGCAGGGTCAGGGCCAGTGAGCAGTTCTTC. It yields the protein CASRVRASEQFF.

A few counts support this clonotype. The rearrangement uses TRBV24-1 and TRBJ2-3, with D possibly TRBD1 on 6 matching bases. This CDR3 spans 15 amino acids. Germline V lookup: CDR1 KGHDR, CDR2 SFDVKD. Trimming took 0 bases from V and 2 from J, leaving 8 bases between them. The CDR3: CATSDLGGNTDTQYF. The CDR3 DNA reads TGTGCCACCAGTGATTTGGGGGGCAACACAGATACGCAGTATTTT.